These 13 T cell receptor beta chains came from one sample sequenced in a study of T-cell memory formation after mild COVID-19. TCRdb re-derived calls from the 5' RACE reads in MiXCR, one entry per CDR3 protein. Counted here are 170,000 or so distinct CDR3 sequences, around 21% occurring once; the ten biggest clones make up more than 20%. The sequenced sample was PBMCs or a T cell subset sorted from them (not recorded which). All receptors derive from an adult woman who had mild COVID-19 (a few samples of this study predate the infection). Cell type and time point are not known.

V is TRBV30 and J is TRBJ2-1; a possible D gene is TRBD2 (5 bases). Germline CDR1 is GTSNPN and CDR2 is SVGIG (reference sequence). V was shortened by 1 base and J by 10 bases, with 8 bases between the two germline ends. There are 11 residues in the CDR3. CDR3 DNA sequence: TGTGCCTGGAGTGCGACGGGGGAGCAGTTCTTC. Its protein is CAWSATGEQFF.

The J gene is TRBJ2-1, the V gene TRBV6-5; TRBD2 matches at 12 bases. The CDR3 length is 16 residues. CDR1 and CDR2 from the germline V gene are MNHEY and SVGAGI. Trimming at V came to 0 bases and at J to 9 bases, leaving 6 bases not matched to a gene. The CDR3 DNA follows: TGTGCCAGCAGTTACTCTACGACTAGCGGGAGAGGTGAGCAGTTCTTC. This codes for CASSYSTTSGRGEQFF.

The chain uses TRBV11-3 and TRBJ2-2; 10 nucleotides line up with TRBD2. The length of the CDR3 is 16 residues. After removal of 5 bases from V and 3 bases from J, the junction contained 6 bases not matched to a gene. CDR1 and CDR2 (germline): SGHNT, YENEEA. CDR3 region: CASSPSSGGYTGELFF. CDR3 nucleotides: TGTGCCAGCAGCCCCTCTAGCGGGGGTTACACCGGGGAGCTGTTTTTT.

This clonotype has a handful of counts. The rearrangement joins TRBV25-1 to TRBJ1-1; TRBD1 might be the D (5 bases). This CDR3 region has 14 residues. Looked up from germline, CDR1 is MGHDK and CDR2 is SYGVNS. Trimming took 1 base from V and 2 from J, leaving 8 bases between them. The CDR3 DNA follows: TGTGCCAGCAGTGAATGGGGGGGTAACACTGAAGCTTTCTTT. It codes for CASSEWGGNTEAFF.

This clonotype has just a few counts. The chain combines TRBV4-2 with TRBJ1-1; the match to TRBD1 covers 7 bases. Germline CDR1 and CDR2: LGHNA and YNFKEQ. V lost 7 bases and J lost 4; bases outside the gene matches: 21. This CDR3 has 18 amino acids. In DNA form, the CDR3 reads TGTGCCAGCACCAGGGGGTTGGTCCAACTCCGGGACAGCACTGAAGCTTTCTTT. Translated, it gives CASTRGLVQLRDSTEAFF.

Ten or more counts support this clonotype. The chain uses TRBV4-3 and TRBJ1-1, with D possibly matching TRBD1 (5 bases). Per the germline V gene, CDR1 is LGHNA and CDR2 is YSLEER. Trimming took off 4 bases at V and 6 bases at J, with 18 bases between the two ends. CDR3 length: 15 residues. CDR3 coding DNA: TGCGCCAGCAGCCTCGGGGGGGTTGGTGGGCCTGAAGCTTTCTTT. This translates into CASSLGGVGGPEAFF.

This clonotype was found a few times. The chain recombines TRBV6-6 with TRBJ1-5, with 7 positions matching TRBD1. Germline V lookup: CDR1 MNHNY, CDR2 SVGAGI (reference sequence). The CDR3 is 20 residues long. Trimming cost V 5 bases and J 2 bases; bases outside gene matches: 21. The CDR3 DNA is TGTGCCAGCAGTCCAAAACTAGACCTGGACAGGCTAGGAGGCAATCAGCCCCAGCATTTT. Its translation: CASSPKLDLDRLGGNQPQHF.

The chain carries TRBV5-6 and TRBJ2-7; TRBD2 matches 10 bases. V gave up 0 bases and J gave up 4 bases; unmatched junction bases: 4. The CDR3 runs 15 residues. Germline V CDR1 and CDR2: SGHDT, YYEEEE. In DNA form, the CDR3 reads TGTGCCAGCAGCTTGGGCACTAGCGGGATGTACGAGCAGTACTTC. Translating it yields CASSLGTSGMYEQYF.

In its sample, this clonotype was seen a few times. The V and J genes are TRBV7-3 and TRBJ1-1; tentatively, D is TRBD1 (5 bases). This CDR3 is 14 amino acids long. Germline loops: CDR1 SGHTA, CDR2 FQGTGA. With 6 bases removed from V and 4 bases from J, the gap between germline ends came to 15 bases. CDR3 DNA: TGTGCCAGCAGTGACGGGACTCCGGGCACTGAAGCTTTCTTT. It specifies CASSDGTPGTEAFF.

This clonotype was found once. The chain links TRBV5-6 to TRBJ2-6; perhaps TRBD2 as D (7 bases). This CDR3 contains 16 residues. Germline V gives CDR1 SGHDT, CDR2 YYEEEE. Trimming removed 6 bases at V and 0 bases at J, with 13 bases between. Here the CDR3 DNA reads TGTGCCAGCACCGGGGGGACATCCTCTGGGGCCAACGTCCTGACTTTC. Its translation: CASTGGTSSGANVLTF.

V usage is TRBV30 and J usage is TRBJ2-1, with TRBD1 identical over 8 bases. In germline, CDR1 is GTSNPN, CDR2 SVGIG (reference sequence). Trimming took 5 bases from V and 8 from J; bases not matched to a gene: 14. The CDR3 has 15 amino acids. CDR3 sequence: CAWARQGIIPDEQFF. The CDR3 DNA sequence: TGTGCCTGGGCTCGACAGGGGATTATCCCGGATGAGCAGTTCTTC.

At least ten counts were recorded for this clonotype. This chain connects TRBV27 to TRBJ1-1; TRBD1 is a possible D gene (6 bases). Trimming stripped 2 bases from V and 0 bases from J, with 7 bases between. Germline V gene lookup returns CDR1 MNHEY and CDR2 SMNVEV (reference sequence). The CDR3 runs to 14 residues. The CDR3 DNA sequence: TGTGCCAGCAGTTTAACAGGGATGAACACTGAAGCTTTCTTT. Translating it yields CASSLTGMNTEAFF.

The chain combines TRBV28 with TRBJ2-7, with 7 bases lining up with TRBD1. The CDR3 is 14 residues long. Germline V gene sequence: CDR1 MDHEN, CDR2 SYDVKM. J was trimmed by 2 bases and V by 6 bases; bases with no gene match: 7. For the CDR3, the DNA is TGTGCCAGCAGCCGTCCAGACAGGGCCTACGAGCAGTACGTC. This sequence encodes CASSRPDRAYEQYV.